Listed below are T cell receptor beta chains from one sample, sequenced in a study of blood T cell repertoires in COVID-19. This table comes from immunoSEQ multiplex PCR, and its TCRdb copy is limited to in-frame clones, with some not included. The sample lists roughly 220,000 clones, about 85% occurring once. Sequencing was carried out using PBMCs or T cells enriched from blood (not recorded which). The receptors were sampled from a woman in her twenties or thirties who had recovered from COVID-19. Both conserved end residues are trimmed from each CDR3. Each record gives: CDR3 length, V gene, J gene, CDR3 protein.

length: 13
V: TRBV5-4
J: TRBJ1-2
CDR3: ASSLEDRTGDGYT

length: 12
V: TRBV4-3
J: TRBJ2-5
CDR3: ASSQLAGQETQY

length: 11
V: TRBV6-5
J: TRBJ1-1
CDR3: ASSWTGGTEAF

length: 12
V: TRBV5-1
J: TRBJ2-7
CDR3: ASSLRQGGYEQY

length: 15
V: TRBV15
J: TRBJ1-5
CDR3: ATTPGRSEGRDQPQH

length: 9
V: TRBV9
J: TRBJ2-4
CDR3: ASSATDIQY

length: 12
V: TRBV5-1
J: TRBJ2-7
CDR3: ASSLAGFAYEQY

length: 9
V: TRBV29-1
J: TRBJ2-7
CDR3: SAVTGYEQY

length: 12
V: TRBV7-2
J: TRBJ1-3
CDR3: ASSFTPPGNTIY

length: 12
V: TRBV6-2/TRBV6-3
J: TRBJ1-1
CDR3: ASSMTGENTEAF

length: 12
V: TRBV7-3
J: TRBJ1-1
CDR3: ASSLIGGNTEAF

length: 19
V: TRBV7-8
J: TRBJ1-1
CDR3: ASSPKLPLGRGAGGNTEAF

length: 14
V: TRBV13
J: TRBJ2-7
CDR3: ASSLGGGGKSYEQY

length: 14
V: TRBV10-3
J: TRBJ1-5
CDR3: AISEANRYGNQPQH

length: 11
V: TRBV7-2
J: TRBJ2-3
CDR3: ASSLGAADTQY

length: 11
V: TRBV19
J: TRBJ1-5
CDR3: ASDDRDGQPQH

length: 10
V: TRBV29-1
J: TRBJ1-2
CDR3: SVDAGGGGYT

length: 14
V: TRBV5-1
J: TRBJ1-2
CDR3: ASSLGQGEVLSGYT

length: 13
V: TRBV5-1
J: TRBJ2-3
CDR3: ASSPGTSGADTQY

length: 15
V: TRBV27
J: TRBJ1-2
CDR3: ASSRGTGAASGSGYT

length: 12
V: TRBV27
J: TRBJ1-5
CDR3: ASRNRGDGQPQH

length: 13
V: TRBV28
J: TRBJ2-2
CDR3: ASSRGGGITGELF

length: 10
V: TRBV7-2
J: TRBJ1-1
CDR3: ASRTRNTEAF

length: 15
V: TRBV4-3
J: TRBJ1-6
CDR3: ASSQDFSRTLNSPLH